This is a list of T cell receptor beta chains from one sample in a study of monozygotic twins with inflammatory bowel disease. TCRdb re-analyzed the 5' RACE reads; it lists each CDR3 protein once, without DNA. The specimen's table records about 450,000 distinct CDR3 sequences. The sequencing sample was made of blood. Receptors were obtained from a human donor with ulcerative colitis or Crohn's disease, or a healthy co-twin of an affected twin (not recorded which). Both conserved end residues are part of each CDR3. Each record gives: CDR3 protein, V gene, J gene.

CASSQGLAYEQYF	TRBV18	TRBJ2-7
CASSQAWGTGNYGYTF	TRBV4-2	TRBJ1-2
CASKTFNTEAFF	TRBV30	TRBJ1-1
CASSPGTGGEQYF	TRBV6-2/TRBV6-3	TRBJ2-7
CAISESEAYYGYTF	TRBV10-3	TRBJ1-2
CSAPDRERYEKLFF	TRBV20-1	TRBJ1-4
CASSVGGGGTNTEAFF	TRBV9	TRBJ1-1
CASSHGLAGNYEQYF	TRBV6-2/TRBV6-3	TRBJ2-7
CASSPIRATSTDTQYF	TRBV18	TRBJ2-3
CASSLTWGTSGSYNEQFF	TRBV11-1	TRBJ2-1
CASSLAQALEGNEQFF	TRBV12-3/TRBV12-4	TRBJ2-1
CASSFLGALNTEAFF	TRBV7-2	TRBJ1-1
CASSYHLGGTEAFF	TRBV3-1	TRBJ1-1
CASSAGGVDTGELFF	TRBV5-5	TRBJ2-2
CASSSFRDREHTQYF	TRBV7-8	TRBJ2-3
CASSQLYRGASGYTF	TRBV7-9	TRBJ1-2
CASSLILAGGPVPYNEQFF	TRBV11-2	TRBJ2-1
CASSLGSRGDTQYF	TRBV7-2	TRBJ2-3
CASSGQGALGNQPQHF	TRBV6-1	TRBJ1-5
CASRLAGGQSSYNEQFF	TRBV2	TRBJ2-1
CAISDLGGDPPGRGEAFF	TRBV10-3	TRBJ1-1
CASSSGLLNTEAFF	TRBV7-9	TRBJ1-1
CASKAASSGANVLTF	TRBV19	TRBJ2-6
CSVPGLAGGRYIQYF	TRBV29-1	TRBJ2-4
CASSLEDSENTEAFF	TRBV7-2	TRBJ1-1
CASSRLAGVLDTQYF	TRBV6-1	TRBJ2-3
CASSLVQGTFF	TRBV12-3/TRBV12-4	TRBJ2-1
CASRTGQPEATNEKLFF	TRBV28	TRBJ1-4
CASRGQTSYEQYF	TRBV27	TRBJ2-7
CASVTGDTEAFF	TRBV7-9	TRBJ1-1
CASSGTRLGNTIYF	TRBV4-1	TRBJ1-3
CASSRSLNTEAFF	TRBV14	TRBJ1-1
CSARGVGTDTQYF	TRBV20-1	TRBJ2-3
CASIGTSSDEQFF	TRBV6-5	TRBJ2-1
CSAIGARGIYGYTF	TRBV20-1	TRBJ1-2
CASSQDPLTGGDSGELFF	TRBV4-2	TRBJ2-2
CASSRTPEEAFF	TRBV18	TRBJ1-1